These 11 T cell receptor beta chains were all obtained from the same sample, sequenced in a study of CD8 T cells in Susac syndrome. With random hexamers, reverse transcription was performed on roughly 0.5 to 1 ug of RNA. TCRdb reanalysed the immunoSEQ multiplex PCR reads using MiXCR and keeps one entry per CDR3 protein. The sample lists 250,000 to 300,000 distinct CDR3 sequences, 70% to 90% occurring once. Sequences were obtained from CD8+ T cells from PBMCs. The source of these receptors is a human donor with multiple sclerosis.

This chain connects TRBV27 to TRBJ2-7; the match to TRBD1 covers 10 bases. The trim removed 5 bases at V and 2 bases at J, leaving 6 bases unmatched. The germline V gene has CDR1 MNHEY and CDR2 SMNVEV (reference sequence). The CDR3 is made up of 15 amino acids. The CDR3 protein is CASSRGTGATYEQYF. In DNA form, the CDR3 reads TGTGCCAGCAGTCGAGGGACAGGGGCCACCTACGAGCAGTACTTC.

This chain joins TRBV7-9 and TRBJ2-4, with TRBD2 as a possible D gene (6 bases). The CDR3 has 15 residues. V was trimmed by 2 bases and J by 6 bases, leaving 14 bases between them. CDR1 is SEHNR and CDR2 is FQNEAQ in the germline V gene (reference sequence). For the CDR3, the DNA is TGTGCCAGCAGCTTAACGCCGGGACTTTCAAACATTCAGTACTTC. Amino acids: CASSLTPGLSNIQYF.

The chain recombines TRBV30 with TRBJ2-5; TRBD1 or TRBD2 may be the D gene (6 bases each). V shed 0 bases and J shed 5 bases, with 13 bases lying between them. The germline gives CDR1 GTSNPN, CDR2 SVGIG (reference sequence). This CDR3 spans 14 amino acids. The CDR3 DNA sequence: TGTGCCTGGAGTGTAAGAGAGGGGGGCGAGACCCAGTACTTC. Its protein product is CAWSVREGGETQYF.

This chain links TRBV20-1 with TRBJ2-7; TRBD2 agrees at 8 bases. With 2 bases clipped from V and 7 bases from J, the junction kept 7 bases outside the gene matches. Germline V gives CDR1 DFQATT, CDR2 SNEGSKA (reference sequence). The CDR3 extends over 13 amino acids. The DNA of the CDR3 is TGCAGTGCTAGACCCAGCGGGAGAAGGGAGCAGTACTTC. Translating gives CSARPSGRREQYF.

The chain couples TRBV24-1 to TRBJ2-1; no firm D call. V shed 8 bases and J shed 5 bases, with 6 bases lying between them. The germline V gene has CDR1 KGHDR and CDR2 SFDVKD. CDR3 length: 11 amino acids. The CDR3 is CATKINNEQFF. CDR3 DNA: TGTGCCACCAAGATTAACAATGAGCAGTTCTTC.

The chain couples TRBV7-9 to TRBJ2-3, with 11 bases matching TRBD2. J was trimmed by 1 base and V by 11 bases; bases with no gene match: 11. CDR3 length equals 16 residues. CDR1 SEHNR and CDR2 FQNEAQ come from the germline V gene (reference sequence). The CDR3 protein is CASTSGRVKRTDTQYF. The CDR3 nucleotides are TGTGCCTCAACTAGCGGGAGAGTCAAACGCACAGATACGCAGTATTTT.

The rearrangement joins TRBV27 to TRBJ2-1, with no clear D. The V gene lost 5 bases and the J gene lost 7 bases, with 9 bases spanning the gap. This CDR3 has 12 residues. Germline assignment: CDR1 MNHEY and CDR2 SMNVEV (reference sequence). The CDR3 region is CASSTPLNEQFF. The CDR3 DNA follows: TGTGCCAGCAGTACCCCCTTGAATGAGCAGTTCTTC.

The genes are TRBV29-1 and TRBJ2-1; D is perhaps TRBD1 (6 bases). The CDR3 contains 14 residues. Trimming pared 6 bases from V and 1 base from J, leaving 13 bases between. The germline V gene has CDR1 SQVTM and CDR2 ANQGSEA. In nucleotides, the CDR3 is TGCAGCGTGCGACAGGCAGTATCCTACAATGAGCAGTTCTTC. This translates into CSVRQAVSYNEQFF.

The chain uses TRBV7-9 and TRBJ2-2; D remains unclear. CDR1 and CDR2 (germline): SEHNR, FQNEAQ (reference sequence). The CDR3 has 15 amino acids. The ends were cut back, 5 bases at V and 2 bases at J, with 12 bases in the middle. This CDR3 reads CASSRIQENTGELFF. The CDR3 DNA follows: TGTGCCAGCAGCCGTATCCAGGAAAACACCGGGGAGCTGTTTTTT.

This chain uses TRBV7-3 with TRBJ1-3; tentative D call: TRBD1 (5 bases). The CDR3 extends over 14 amino acids. CDR1 and CDR2 (germline): SGHTA, FQGTGA. The V gene lost 6 bases and the J gene lost 7 bases, with 16 bases spanning the gap. The CDR3 DNA follows: TGTGCCAGCAGTTCCCCCCCGGGGGGGAACACCATATATTTT. Protein: CASSSPPGGNTIYF.

This chain links TRBV3-1 with TRBJ2-1; D gene uncertain. Per the germline V gene, CDR1 is LGHDT and CDR2 is YNNKEL (reference sequence). This CDR3 is built from 15 residues. The V and J ends lost 5 bases and 2 bases respectively, with 13 bases between them. CDR3 protein: CASSKVPGPYNEQFF. CDR3 in DNA: TGTGCCAGCAGCAAAGTTCCCGGCCCCTACAATGAGCAGTTCTTC.